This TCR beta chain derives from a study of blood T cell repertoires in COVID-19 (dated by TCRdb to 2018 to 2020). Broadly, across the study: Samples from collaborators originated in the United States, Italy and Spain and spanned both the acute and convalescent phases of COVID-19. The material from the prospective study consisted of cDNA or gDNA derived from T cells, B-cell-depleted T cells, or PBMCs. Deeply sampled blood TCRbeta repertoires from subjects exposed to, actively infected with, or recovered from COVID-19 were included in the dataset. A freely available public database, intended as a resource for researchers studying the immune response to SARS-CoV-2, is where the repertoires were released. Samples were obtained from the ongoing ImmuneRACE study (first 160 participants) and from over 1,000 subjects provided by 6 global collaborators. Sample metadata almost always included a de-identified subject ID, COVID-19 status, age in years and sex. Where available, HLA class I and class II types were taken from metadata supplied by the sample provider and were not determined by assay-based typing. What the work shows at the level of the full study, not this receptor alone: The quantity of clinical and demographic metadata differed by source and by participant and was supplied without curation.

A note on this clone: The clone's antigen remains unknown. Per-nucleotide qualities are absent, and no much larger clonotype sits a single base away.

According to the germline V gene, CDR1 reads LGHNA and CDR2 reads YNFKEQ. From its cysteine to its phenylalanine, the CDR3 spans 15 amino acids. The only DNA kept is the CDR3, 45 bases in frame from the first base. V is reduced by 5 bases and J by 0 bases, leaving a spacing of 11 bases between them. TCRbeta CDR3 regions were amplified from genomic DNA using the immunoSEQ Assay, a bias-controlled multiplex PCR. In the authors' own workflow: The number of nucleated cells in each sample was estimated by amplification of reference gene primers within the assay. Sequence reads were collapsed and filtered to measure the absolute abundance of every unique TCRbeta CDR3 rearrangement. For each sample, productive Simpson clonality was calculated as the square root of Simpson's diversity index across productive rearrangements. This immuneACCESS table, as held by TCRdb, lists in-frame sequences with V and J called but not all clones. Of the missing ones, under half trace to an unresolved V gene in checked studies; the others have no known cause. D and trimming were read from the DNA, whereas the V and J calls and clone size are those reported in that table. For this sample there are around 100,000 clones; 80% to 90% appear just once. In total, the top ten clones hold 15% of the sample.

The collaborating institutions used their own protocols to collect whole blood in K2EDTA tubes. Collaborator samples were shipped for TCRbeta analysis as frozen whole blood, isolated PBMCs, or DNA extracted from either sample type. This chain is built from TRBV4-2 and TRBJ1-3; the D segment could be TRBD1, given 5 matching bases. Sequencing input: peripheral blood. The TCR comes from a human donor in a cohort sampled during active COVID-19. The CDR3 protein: CASSETGVSGNTIYF. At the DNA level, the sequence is TGTGCCAGCAGCGAAACAGGAGTCTCTGGAAACACCATATATTTT.